These 11 T cell receptor beta chains were all obtained from the same sample, sequenced in a study of T cell repertoires in cytomegalovirus infection. For these receptors, no antigen is known. TCRdb recomputed calls from the reads with MiXCR, one row per CDR3 protein. This table has about 270,000 distinct CDR3 sequences, approximately 22% appearing once. The sample consisted of cultured PBMCs, taken from culture after CMV antigen stimulation. The receptors shown here come from a human donor in good health (CMV status not recorded). Some clones in this sample may be carry-over from other donors' samples.

This chain joins TRBV4-2 and TRBJ2-5; no definite D call. Trimming took off 0 bases at V and 5 bases at J, with 13 bases between the two ends. The CDR3 covers 15 residues. Germline CDR1 and CDR2: LGHNA and YNFKEQ. As DNA, the CDR3 is TGTGCCAGCAGCCAAGATGACCCCCTGGGGGAGACCCAGTACTTC. Amino acids: CASSQDDPLGETQYF.

V gene TRBV9 combines with J gene TRBJ1-5; TRBD1 aligns across 7 bases. Germline assignment: CDR1 SGDLS and CDR2 YYNGEE. The J segment lost 2 bases and the V segment lost 3 bases, leaving 8 bases of the junction unmatched. The length of the CDR3 is 16 residues. The CDR3: CASSDGPGQRNQPQHF. The CDR3 nucleotides read TGTGCCAGCAGCGACGGACCGGGACAGCGCAATCAGCCCCAGCATTTT. The whole variable domain, filled in from reference TRBV9 and TRBJ1-5, reads DSGVTQTPKHLITATGQRVTLRCSPRSGDLSVYWYQQSLDQGLQFLIQYYNGEERAKGNILERFSAQQFPDLHSELNLSSLELGDSALYFCASSDGPGQRNQPQHFGDGTRLSIL.

The chain combines TRBV7-9 with TRBJ1-1; weak D call: TRBD1 (6 bases). The CDR3 sequence is 14 residues long. Germline V gene lookup returns CDR1 SEHNR and CDR2 FQNEAQ (reference sequence). Trimming pared 2 bases from V and 5 bases from J, leaving 12 bases between. The chain's CDR3 is CASSLRQGMTEAFF. The CDR3 nucleotides are TGTGCCAGCAGCTTAAGGCAGGGGATGACTGAAGCTTTCTTT.

The table lists this clonotype with many counts. This sequence joins TRBV7-2 and TRBJ2-2; D gene ambiguous. This CDR3 has 15 residues. Trimming removed 1 base from V and 4 bases from J, with 10 bases in between. CDR1 SGHTA and CDR2 FQGNSA come from the germline V gene. CDR3 loop: CASSLVGWGTGELFF. CDR3 nucleotides: TGTGCCAGCAGCTTAGTAGGGTGGGGCACCGGGGAGCTGTTTTTT. Combining the CDR3 with reference TRBV7-2 and TRBJ2-2 gives the whole variable domain GAGVSQSPSNKVTEKGKDVELRCDPISGHTALYWYRQSLGQGLEFLIYFQGNSAPDKSGLPSDRFSAERTGGSVSTLTIQRTQQEDSAVYLCASSLVGWGTGELFFGEGSRLTVL.

The chain recombines TRBV9 with TRBJ2-3, with a tentative D call TRBD2 (6 bases). The CDR3 loop spans 15 amino acids. V was cut by 4 bases and J by 2 bases, with 14 bases left in between. Looked up from germline, CDR1 is SGDLS and CDR2 is YYNGEE. CDR3 residues: CASSPPGLNTDTQYF. CDR3 bases: TGTGCCAGCAGCCCGCCGGGACTTAACACAGATACGCAGTATTTT.

This clonotype appeared many times. The chain carries TRBV7-2 and TRBJ1-2, with a possible D match to TRBD1 (5 bases). Trimming left V 2 bases short and J 5 bases short, with 18 bases between. The germline V gene encodes CDR1 SGHTA and CDR2 FQGNSA. CDR3 length: 16 amino acids. CDR3 sequence reads: CASSLSFLVGEYGYTF. In DNA, the CDR3 is TGTGCCAGCAGCTTATCTTTCCTGGTGGGGGAGTATGGCTACACCTTC.

The chain links TRBV5-1 to TRBJ2-2; a weak D match, TRBD1 (5 bases). This CDR3 is built from 14 residues. The germline V gene has CDR1 SGHRS and CDR2 YFSETQ. V was clipped by 5 bases and J by 0 bases, with 8 bases between them. The CDR3 spells CASRGASNTGELFF. CDR3 coding DNA: TGCGCCAGCAGAGGGGCGTCGAACACCGGGGAGCTGTTTTTT.

The chain couples TRBV7-2 to TRBJ2-5; 8 bases line up with TRBD2. The CDR3 has 15 residues. Per germline, CDR1 SGHTA and CDR2 FQGNSA. J gave up 2 bases and V 5 bases, and 7 bases lay outside the gene matches. CDR3 nucleotide sequence: TGTGCCAGCAGCACCTCAGCGGGAGAGCAAGAGACCCAGTACTTC. It translates to CASSTSAGEQETQYF. The full variable domain, its missing parts supplied by reference TRBV7-2 and TRBJ2-5, is GAGVSQSPSNKVTEKGKDVELRCDPISGHTALYWYRQSLGQGLEFLIYFQGNSAPDKSGLPSDRFSAERTGGSVSTLTIQRTQQEDSAVYLCASSTSAGEQETQYFGPGTRLLVL.

J is TRBJ1-1 and V is TRBV19, with D perhaps matching TRBD1 (5 bases). V lost 4 bases and J lost 0, with 9 bases in between. The CDR3 contains 14 residues. The V gene's germline CDR1 is LNHDA and CDR2 SQIVND (reference sequence). The CDR3 sequence: CASSRGYMNTEAFF. As DNA, the CDR3 is TGTGCCAGTAGTAGGGGGTATATGAACACTGAAGCTTTCTTT.

V gene TRBV11-2 combines with J gene TRBJ1-2; 7 nucleotides match TRBD1. V lost 5 bases to trimming and J lost 5 bases; unmatched junction nucleotides: 8. CDR3 length: 14 residues. Germline V CDR1 and CDR2: SGHAT, FQNNGV. The CDR3 is CASSHTGTVYGYTF. DNA for the CDR3: TGTGCCAGCAGCCACACCGGGACAGTTTATGGCTACACCTTC. The whole variable domain, remainder taken from reference TRBV11-2 and TRBJ1-2, is EAGVAQSPRYKIIEKRQSVAFWCNPISGHATLYWYQQILGQGPKLLIQFQNNGVVDDSQLPKDRFSAERLKGVDSTLKIQPAKLEDSAVYLCASSHTGTVYGYTFGSGTRLTVV.

The sample holds many counts of this clonotype. CDR3 in DNA: TGCGCCAGCAGCCAAGATTACCGGCAGTACAATGAGCAGTTCTTC. Its translation: CASSQDYRQYNEQFF. The chain combines TRBV4-3 with TRBJ2-1; D is unclear. The germline V and J ends were trimmed by 0 bases and 4 bases, with 10 bases remaining between them. The CDR3 covers 15 residues. Germline CDR1 LGHNA, CDR2 YSLEER.